Each of the 32 T cell receptor beta chains below was sequenced from the same sample in a study of monozygotic twins with inflammatory bowel disease. TCRdb reprocessed the 5' RACE reads; each CDR3 protein has one entry and no DNA is given. The sample holds over 110,000 distinct CDR3 sequences. Sequenced sample: blood. These receptors all come from a human donor with ulcerative colitis or Crohn's disease, or a healthy co-twin of an affected twin (not recorded which).

The chain is built from TRBV7-2 and TRBJ1-2. Germline CDR1 SGHTA, CDR2 FQGNSA. The CDR3 extends over 15 amino acids. The CDR3 sequence: CASSPMWANNYGYTF.

This sequence joins TRBV9 and TRBJ2-1; TCRdb indicates TRBD1, and absent DNA this call remains unverified. The CDR3 runs to 12 residues. Germline V gene sequence: CDR1 SGDLS, CDR2 YYNGEE. The CDR3 spells CASSTQGYEQFF. Variable domain in full (rest from reference TRBV9 and TRBJ2-1): DSGVTQTPKHLITATGQRVTLRCSPRSGDLSVYWYQQSLDQGLQFLIQYYNGEERAKGNILERFSAQQFPDLHSELNLSSLELGDSALYFCASSTQGYEQFFGPGTRLTVL.

This chain joins TRBV6-1 and TRBJ1-6; without DNA, the TCRdb call of TRBD1 cannot be checked. The CDR3 runs 16 residues. CDR1 is MNHNS and CDR2 is SASEGT in the germline V gene. CDR3 amino acids: CASSPHHRGLNSPLHF.

The rearrangement uses TRBV12-3 or TRBV12-4 and TRBJ2-3. The length of the CDR3 is 12 residues. CDR3 residues: CATQRGTDTQYF.

The chain links TRBV27 to TRBJ1-5; TCRdb proposes TRBD1, but this gene call is untestable without DNA. The CDR3 runs 14 residues. CDR1 MNHEY and CDR2 SMNVEV come from the germline V gene (reference sequence). This CDR3 is CASSLQGYNQPQHF.

This chain joins TRBV7-2 and TRBJ2-5; with no DNA, the TCRdb D assignment of TRBD1 cannot be verified. Germline V lookup: CDR1 SGHTA, CDR2 FQGNSA. The CDR3 covers 14 residues. The CDR3 here is CASRTAGGPETQYF. The full variable domain, completed using reference TRBV7-2 and TRBJ2-5, is GAGVSQSPSNKVTEKGKDVELRCDPISGHTALYWYRQSLGQGLEFLIYFQGNSAPDKSGLPSDRFSAERTGGSVSTLTIQRTQQEDSAVYLCASRTAGGPETQYFGPGTRLLVL.

V gene TRBV7-3 combines with J gene TRBJ2-2; there is no DNA to check the TCRdb D call of TRBD1. The CDR3 runs 15 residues. Per the germline V gene, CDR1 is SGHTA and CDR2 is FQGTGA. The CDR3 sequence: CASSLGQGNTGELFF.

This chain connects TRBV27 to TRBJ1-2; no DNA is available, so the TRBD1 call from TCRdb remains unchecked. Per the germline V gene, CDR1 is MNHEY and CDR2 is SMNVEV (reference sequence). This CDR3 has 16 amino acids. The CDR3 region is CASSPLIETGIDGYTF.

The chain couples TRBV7-2 to TRBJ2-3; the TCRdb D gene call, TRBD1, has no DNA to confirm it. The germline gives CDR1 SGHTA, CDR2 FQGNSA. This CDR3 has 16 residues. CDR3 loop: CASSLAPDTFTDTQYF.

The chain links TRBV7-2 to TRBJ1-3; absent DNA, TCRdb's TRBD1 call cannot be checked. CDR1 and CDR2 from the germline V gene are SGHTA and FQGNSA. The length of the CDR3 is 15 residues. The CDR3 region is CASSVQGAFGNTIYF.

The J gene is TRBJ2-3, the V gene TRBV7-3. This CDR3 has 13 residues. Germline V gene lookup returns CDR1 SGHTA and CDR2 FQGTGA. CDR3 protein: CASSPVVADTQYF. The whole variable domain, filled in from reference TRBV7-3 and TRBJ2-3, reads GAGVSQTPSNKVTEKGKYVELRCDPISGHTALYWYRQSLGQGPEFLIYFQGTGAADDSGLPNDRFFAVRPEGSVSTLKIQRTERGDSAVYLCASSPVVADTQYFGPGTRLTVL.

The chain couples TRBV6-1 to TRBJ2-3; TCRdb's D gene call, TRBD1, goes unchecked for lack of DNA. The CDR3 runs 15 residues. Germline-derived CDR1 and CDR2 are MNHNS and SASEGT. The CDR3 protein is CASSPDRVRTDTQYF.

The rearrangement links TRBV7-2 to TRBJ2-3. This CDR3 spans 15 amino acids. The germline CDR1 and CDR2 sequences are SGHTA and FQGNSA. The CDR3 reads CASSLEVAAFYTQYF. Together with reference TRBV7-2 and TRBJ2-3, the CDR3 gives the full variable domain: GAGVSQSPSNKVTEKGKDVELRCDPISGHTALYWYRQSLGQGLEFLIYFQGNSAPDKSGLPSDRFSAERTGGSVSTLTIQRTQQEDSAVYLCASSLEVAAFYTQYFGPGTRLTVL.

The chain is built from TRBV4-1 and TRBJ2-1; TCRdb names TRBD1, which stays unverified in the absence of DNA. This CDR3 has 15 amino acids. Germline V gene data show CDR1 as MGHRA and CDR2 as YSYEKL. Here the CDR3 reads CASSQGDRIRGEQFF.

The rearrangement links TRBV5-1 to TRBJ1-2; the TCRdb call, TRBD1, lacks DNA for checking. Per germline, CDR1 SGHRS and CDR2 YFSETQ. The CDR3 is made up of 13 amino acids. CDR3 in amino acids: CASSLSGGDGYTF. Using reference TRBV5-1 and TRBJ1-2 for the parts outside the CDR3, the full variable domain is KAGVTQTPRYLIKTRGQQVTLSCSPISGHRSVSWYQQTPGQGLQFLFEYFSETQRNKGNFPGRFSGRQFSNSRSEMNVSTLELGDSALYLCASSLSGGDGYTFGSGTRLTVV.

The chain combines TRBV27 with TRBJ2-2; TCRdb's D call, TRBD1, is unchecked because there is no DNA. CDR3 length: 14 residues. Germline assignment: CDR1 MNHEY and CDR2 SMNVEV (reference sequence). The chain's CDR3 is CASSSGVYTGELFF.

The chain has TRBV27 and TRBJ2-1; TCRdb reports TRBD2, a call that lacks DNA to check it against. The germline CDR1 and CDR2 sequences are MNHEY and SMNVEV (reference sequence). The CDR3 is made up of 16 amino acids. The CDR3 protein is CASSFRLAGTYNEQFF.

The rearrangement links TRBV5-1 to TRBJ1-1; TCRdb outputs TRBD1, but without DNA this stays unchecked. Germline V CDR1 and CDR2: SGHRS, YFSETQ. The CDR3 is made up of 17 amino acids. CDR3 amino acids: CASSLSLPGAGTAGAFF.

The J gene is TRBJ2-1, the V gene TRBV5-1. Germline V CDR1 and CDR2: SGHRS, YFSETQ. The length of the CDR3 is 12 residues. CDR3 amino acids: CASSLAGNEQFF.

The chain joins TRBV20-1 to TRBJ2-2; as DNA is missing, the TRBD1 call by TCRdb cannot be tested. The CDR3 extends over 16 amino acids. Germline V gives CDR1 DFQATT, CDR2 SNEGSKA (reference sequence). CDR3 amino acids: CSASRRTAANTGELFF.

The chain carries TRBV29-1 and TRBJ2-5; TCRdb's D call of TRBD1 is untestable without DNA. CDR3 length: 14 amino acids. CDR1 is SQVTM, CDR2 ANQGSEA, per germline. The CDR3 sequence is CSTQDNRGGETQYF.

The V and J genes are TRBV30 and TRBJ1-1. CDR1 and CDR2 (germline): GTSNPN, SVGIG (reference sequence). This CDR3 comprises 14 residues. CDR3: CAWSPDLGGTEAFF.

This rearrangement joins TRBV7-9 to TRBJ2-5; TCRdb indicates TRBD1, and absent DNA this call remains unverified. There are 13 residues in the CDR3. The V gene's germline CDR1 is SEHNR and CDR2 FQNEAQ (reference sequence). CDR3 sequence reads: CASSGTAADTQYF.

This chain links TRBV4-3 with TRBJ1-2. The CDR3 covers 15 residues. The germline gives CDR1 LGHNA, CDR2 YSLEER. The CDR3 region is CASSQRTRGGYGYTF.

The V call is TRBV21-1, the J call TRBJ2-7. TRBV21-1 is labeled a pseudogene. This CDR3 has 13 residues. The CDR3 reads CASSKAPPYEQYF.

The V and J genes are TRBV7-3 and TRBJ2-1; checking the TCRdb D call of TRBD1 is not possible without DNA. This CDR3 contains 13 residues. Germline V gives CDR1 SGHTA, CDR2 FQGTGA. CDR3 loop: CASSPQGHGEQFF.

The J gene is TRBJ2-5, the V gene TRBV6-5. The germline CDR1 and CDR2 sequences are MNHEY and SVGAGI. CDR3 length: 13 residues. The CDR3 loop reads CASKTVQRGTQYF.

This sequence joins TRBV5-1 and TRBJ1-5; no DNA is available, so the TRBD1 call from TCRdb remains unchecked. CDR3 size: 15 residues. CDR1 and CDR2 (germline): SGHRS, YFSETQ. The CDR3: CASSLEWGRNQPQHF.

This rearrangement joins TRBV6-1 to TRBJ1-2; TCRdb reports TRBD1, a call that lacks DNA to check it against. This CDR3 comprises 14 residues. The germline V gene encodes CDR1 MNHNS and CDR2 SASEGT. This CDR3 reads CASSGIPGNYGYTF.

This chain joins TRBV29-1 and TRBJ2-3; checking the TCRdb D call of TRBD1 is not possible without DNA. This CDR3 spans 12 amino acids. Per germline, CDR1 SQVTM and CDR2 ANQGSEA. The chain's CDR3 is CSESSGGKAQYF.

This chain connects TRBV5-1 to TRBJ2-2; the TCRdb call, TRBD1, lacks DNA for checking. CDR1 and CDR2 (germline): SGHRS, YFSETQ. The length of the CDR3 is 17 residues. CDR3 region: CASSLVGQLPNTGELFF. Complete variable domain (other parts from reference TRBV5-1 and TRBJ2-2): KAGVTQTPRYLIKTRGQQVTLSCSPISGHRSVSWYQQTPGQGLQFLFEYFSETQRNKGNFPGRFSGRQFSNSRSEMNVSTLELGDSALYLCASSLVGQLPNTGELFFGEGSRLTVL.

The chain employs TRBV9 and TRBJ2-5; the TCRdb D gene call, TRBD1, has no DNA to confirm it. CDR1 and CDR2 from the germline V gene are SGDLS and YYNGEE. The CDR3 consists of 16 residues. CDR3 amino acids: CASSDQPRGGEETQYF.